A single sample is the source of the 20 T cell receptor beta chains below, sequenced in a study of immune evolution from preneoplasia to lung adenocarcinoma. TCRdb's copy holds only in-frame clones and misses some; the assay was immunoSEQ multiplex PCR. The table lists 2,700 or so clones, 88% of them singletons. Sequencing used FFPE invasive lung adenocarcinoma tissue. These receptor sequences come from a person aged 65-85 years with invasive lung adenocarcinoma.

This clone was seen more than once but under ten times. Germline and junction disagree at one end, which may indicate a read error. The CDR3 DNA reads TGTGCTAGCAGCTTAGTAGGGGGTTCCTTGGAGACCCAGTACTTC. It encodes CASSLVGGSLETQYF. This chain uses TRBV7-7 with TRBJ2-5; D perhaps matches TRBD1 (6 bases). This CDR3 contains 15 residues. Germline V gene data show CDR1 as SSHAT and CDR2 as FNYEAQ (reference sequence).

In nucleotides, the CDR3 is TGCGCCAGCAGGGACCCTCATTCCGGGGAGCTGTTTTTT. Its translation is CASRDPHSGELFF. The chain joins TRBV10-1 to TRBJ2-2; D remains ambiguous. This CDR3 has 13 amino acids. Germline V CDR1 and CDR2: WNHNN, SYGVQD (reference sequence). Trimming shortened V by 6 bases and J by 6 bases, and 11 bases separated the two germline ends.

The J gene is TRBJ2-3, the V gene TRBV19; TRBD2 agrees at 8 bases. CDR1 LNHDA and CDR2 SQIVND come from the germline V gene (reference sequence). The CDR3 is 15 amino acids. V trimming: 6 bases; J trimming: 0 bases; junction bases outside the gene matches: 5. CDR3 in amino acids: CASRTGGPSTDTQYF. The CDR3 DNA reads as TGTGCCAGTAGAACGGGGGGGCCTAGCACAGATACGCAGTATTTT. Variable domain in full (rest from reference TRBV19 and TRBJ2-3): DGGITQSPKYLFRKEGQNVTLSCEQNLNHDAMYWYRQDPGQGLRLIYYSQIVNDFQKGDIAEGYSVSREKKESFPLTVTSAQKNPTAFYLCASRTGGPSTDTQYFGPGTRLTVL.

The chain joins TRBV7-9 to TRBJ2-7, with 7 bases identical to TRBD2. CDR1 and CDR2 (germline): SEHNR, FQNEAQ (reference sequence). Trimming took 5 bases from V and 1 from J; bases not matched to a gene: 8. The CDR3 has 15 amino acids. For the CDR3, the DNA is TGTGCCAGCAGCCCCGGGGGGAGGATTTCCTACGAGCAGTACTTC. Its protein is CASSPGGRISYEQYF.

The CDR3 is CASTTGASTDTQYF. The CDR3 DNA sequence: TGTGCCAGCACGACGGGAGCTAGCACAGATACGCAGTATTTT. The chain joins TRBV2 to TRBJ2-3; a weak D match, TRBD2 (6 bases). V shed 7 bases and J shed 0 bases, with 11 bases lying between them. CDR1 and CDR2 from the germline V gene are SNHLY and FYNNEI. This CDR3 spans 14 amino acids.

The V and J genes are TRBV5-6 and TRBJ2-7; 9 bases align to TRBD2. CDR1 is SGHDT and CDR2 is YYEEEE in the germline V gene. The CDR3 runs 14 residues. The J segment lost 6 bases and the V segment lost 6 bases, leaving 10 bases of the junction unmatched. For the CDR3, the DNA is TGTGCCAGCACCCTGGGACTAGCTTTGGGCGAGCAGTACTTC. It specifies CASTLGLALGEQYF. Looking up the rest from reference TRBV5-6 and TRBJ2-7 gives the full variable domain: DAGVTQSPTHLIKTRGQQVTLRCSPKSGHDTVSWYQQALGQGPQFIFQYYEEEERQRGNFPDRFSGHQFPNYSSELNVNALLLGDSALYLCASTLGLALGEQYFGPGTRLTVT.

The genes are TRBV4-2 and TRBJ2-7; 7 nucleotides match TRBD1. Trimming cost V 4 bases and J 5 bases; bases outside gene matches: 11. Germline CDR1 is LGHNA and CDR2 is YNFKEQ. The CDR3 totals 15 residues. In DNA, the CDR3 is TGTGCCAGCAGCCCTTCTGTAGACAGGGACCACGAGCAGTACTTC. Its protein product is CASSPSVDRDHEQYF.

The chain joins TRBV9 to TRBJ2-7; D is uncertain. The CDR3 runs 15 residues. The V end was cut by 0 bases, the J end by 0 bases, with 10 bases between. CDR1 is SGDLS, CDR2 YYNGEE, per germline. The chain's CDR3 is CASSVGLLSSYEQYF. CDR3 DNA: TGTGCCAGCAGCGTAGGACTCCTTAGCTCCTACGAGCAGTACTTC.

The rearrangement joins TRBV9 to TRBJ2-2; D remains unclear. CDR3 size: 12 residues. Germline V gene data show CDR1 as SGDLS and CDR2 as YYNGEE. V was pared by 0 bases and J by 7 bases, with 4 bases between. The CDR3 is CASSVDGGELFF. CDR3 nucleotide sequence: TGTGCCAGCAGCGTAGATGGCGGGGAGCTGTTTTTT.

V usage is TRBV7-2 and J usage is TRBJ2-1; D ambiguous. V lost 5 bases and J 7 bases, leaving 12 bases between the germline ends. The CDR3 contains 13 residues. Germline CDR1 SGHTA, CDR2 FQGNSA. The CDR3, as DNA: TGTGCCAGCAGCATACATCAGCAGAATGAGCAGTTCTTC. Residues: CASSIHQQNEQFF.

CDR3: CASKGAGTNQPQHF. The CDR3, as DNA: TGTGCCAGCAAGGGGGCGGGGACGAATCAGCCCCAGCATTTT. The V gene is TRBV6-6, the J gene TRBJ1-5, with 7 bases that match TRBD1. The length of the CDR3 is 14 residues. The junction had 7 bases not matched to a gene; V was cut back by 7 bases and J by 4 bases. Germline V gives CDR1 MNHNY, CDR2 SVGAGI (reference sequence).

Concerning this clone: Relative to the germline gene, one junction end is altered; a read error may explain this. The chain combines TRBV7-7 with TRBJ2-1, with TRBD2 matching 13 bases. CDR3 length equals 15 residues. CDR1 is SSHAT and CDR2 is FNYEAQ in the germline V gene (reference sequence). The CDR3 reads CASSRGLAGTGEQFF. CDR3 sequence (DNA): TGTGCTAGCAGCCGGGGACTAGCGGGAACCGGTGAGCAGTTCTTC.

The chain joins TRBV9 to TRBJ2-7, with D perhaps TRBD1 (6 bases). This CDR3 comprises 14 residues. From germline, CDR1 is SGDLS and CDR2 YYNGEE. The V and J ends lost 0 bases and 0 bases respectively, with 7 bases between them. The CDR3 DNA reads TGTGCCAGCAGCGTAGGGGACACCTCCTACGAGCAGTACTTC. Its protein product is CASSVGDTSYEQYF.

This sequence joins TRBV19 and TRBJ2-7, with 7 nucleotides matching TRBD2. CDR3 length: 14 amino acids. With 10 bases clipped from V and 3 bases from J, the junction kept 12 bases outside the gene matches. CDR1 is LNHDA and CDR2 is SQIVND in the germline V gene (reference sequence). CDR3 bases: TGTGCCACCTCGGGAGGCGACAGAAACTACGAGCAGTACTTC. Its translation is CATSGGDRNYEQYF.

The chain recombines TRBV28 with TRBJ1-1, with D hard to call. CDR1 and CDR2 (germline): MDHEN, SYDVKM. CDR3 length: 13 amino acids. V was cut by 7 bases and J by 1 base, with 10 bases left in between. Here the CDR3 reads CASNYNSNTEAFF. The CDR3 DNA reads as TGTGCCAGCAATTACAACTCGAACACTGAAGCTTTCTTT. The full variable domain, its missing parts supplied by reference TRBV28 and TRBJ1-1, is DVKVTQSSRYLVKRTGEKVFLECVQDMDHENMFWYRQDPGLGLRLIYFSYDVKMKEKGDIPEGYSVSREKKERFSLILESASTNQTSMYLCASNYNSNTEAFFGQGTRLTVV.

The V gene is TRBV11-1, the J gene TRBJ2-7; TRBD1 might be the D (6 bases). The CDR3 is 12 amino acids. Trimming removed 5 bases at V and 7 bases at J, with 12 bases between. Germline V gives CDR1 SGHAT, CDR2 FQDESV (reference sequence). The CDR3 loop reads CASSKQGDEQYF. The CDR3 DNA sequence: TGTGCCAGCAGCAAACAGGGAGATGAGCAGTACTTC.

Turning to this clone: Sequence at one end of the junction differs from germline and may be a read error. This sequence joins TRBV7-7 and TRBJ2-5; 12 nucleotides match TRBD1. The CDR3 has 15 residues. Germline CDR1 SSHAT, CDR2 FNYEAQ (reference sequence). The CDR3 DNA sequence: TGTGCTAGCAGCCGGGACAGGGGGCGCGGGGAGACCCAGTACTTC. Amino acids: CASSRDRGRGETQYF. Variable domain in full (rest from reference TRBV7-7 and TRBJ2-5): GAGVSQSPRYKVTKRGQDVTLRCDPISSHATLYWYQQALGQGPEFLTYFNYEAQPDKSGLPSDRFSAERPEGSISTLTIQRTEQRDSAMYRCASSRDRGRGETQYFGPGTRLLVL.

To note about this clone: Relative to the germline gene, one junction end is altered; a read error may explain this. The chain uses TRBV7-7 and TRBJ2-5, with TRBD1 as a possible D gene (6 bases). This CDR3 comprises 14 residues. Germline CDR1 reads SSHAT; CDR2 reads FNYEAQ (reference sequence). CDR3 in amino acids: CASSPDRFQETQYF. CDR3 DNA sequence: TGTGCTAGCAGCCCTGACAGGTTCCAAGAGACCCAGTACTTC.

V and J are TRBV19 and TRBJ2-5; TRBD2 might be the D (5 bases). V dropped 1 base and J dropped 4 bases, with 13 bases sitting between them. Looked up from germline, CDR1 is LNHDA and CDR2 is SQIVND (reference sequence). This CDR3 spans 15 amino acids. The CDR3 DNA follows: TGTGCCAGTAGTATAGGTCGGGGATACGGAGAGACCCAGTACTTC. It specifies CASSIGRGYGETQYF.

CDR3 amino acids: CASSQARTGTEAFF. The DNA for the CDR3 is TGTGCCAGCAGCCAAGCTCGGACTGGCACTGAAGCTTTCTTT. The chain recombines TRBV14 with TRBJ1-1; D unresolved. This CDR3 is 14 amino acids long. Germline assignment: CDR1 SGHDN and CDR2 FVKESK. V lost 1 base, J lost 4 bases, and 10 bases lay in between.